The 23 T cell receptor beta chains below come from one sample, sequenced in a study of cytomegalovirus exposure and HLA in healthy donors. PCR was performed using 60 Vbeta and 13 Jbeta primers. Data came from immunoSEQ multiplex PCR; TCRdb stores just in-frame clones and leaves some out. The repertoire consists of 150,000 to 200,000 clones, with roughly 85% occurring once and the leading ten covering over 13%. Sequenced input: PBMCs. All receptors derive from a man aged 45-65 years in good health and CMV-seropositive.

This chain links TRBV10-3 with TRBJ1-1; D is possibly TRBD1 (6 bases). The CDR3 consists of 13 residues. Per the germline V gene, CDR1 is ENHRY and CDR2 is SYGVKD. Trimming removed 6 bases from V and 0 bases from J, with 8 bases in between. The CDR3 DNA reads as TGTGCCATCAGGAGGGGGTTGAACACTGAAGCTTTCTTT. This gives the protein CAIRRGLNTEAFF.

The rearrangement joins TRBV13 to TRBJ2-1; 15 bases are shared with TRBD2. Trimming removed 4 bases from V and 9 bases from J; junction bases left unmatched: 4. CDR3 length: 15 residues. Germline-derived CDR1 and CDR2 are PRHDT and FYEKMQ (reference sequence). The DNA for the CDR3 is TGTGCCAGCAGCTGCGGACTAGCGGGGGGGGTTGAGCAGTTCTTC. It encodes CASSCGLAGGVEQFF.

CDR3 DNA: TGTGCCAGCAGCCAAGGAAGTTCACGGTCCTATGGCTACACCTTC. Amino acid sequence: CASSQGSSRSYGYTF. V usage is TRBV4-2 and J usage is TRBJ1-2; unclear D gene. The V and J ends lost 1 base and 4 bases respectively, with 13 bases between them. In germline, CDR1 is LGHNA, CDR2 YNFKEQ. The CDR3 has 15 residues.

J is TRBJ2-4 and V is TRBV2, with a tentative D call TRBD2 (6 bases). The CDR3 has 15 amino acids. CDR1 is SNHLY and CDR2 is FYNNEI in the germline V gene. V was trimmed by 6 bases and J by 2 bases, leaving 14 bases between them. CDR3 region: CASSPEGGTKNIQYF. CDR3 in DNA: TGTGCCAGCAGCCCCGAAGGAGGGACCAAAAACATTCAGTACTTC.

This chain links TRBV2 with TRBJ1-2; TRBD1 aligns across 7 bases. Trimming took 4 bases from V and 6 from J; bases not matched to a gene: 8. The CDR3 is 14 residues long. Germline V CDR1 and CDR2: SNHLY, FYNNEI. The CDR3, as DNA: TGTGCCAGCAGTGTCCGGACAGGAACCGATGGCTACACCTTC. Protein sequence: CASSVRTGTDGYTF.

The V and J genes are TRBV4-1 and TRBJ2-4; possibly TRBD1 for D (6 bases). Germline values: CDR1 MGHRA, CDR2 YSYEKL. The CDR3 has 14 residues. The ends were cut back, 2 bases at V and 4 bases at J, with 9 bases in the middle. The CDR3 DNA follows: TGCGCCAGCAGCCAACCCGGACAGAAAAACATTCAGTACTTC. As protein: CASSQPGQKNIQYF.

The CDR3 sequence: CASSRSSGGAGQPQHF. The DNA for the CDR3 is TGTGCCAGCAGCCGGTCGTCGGGGGGCGCGGGTCAGCCCCAGCATTTT. J is TRBJ1-5 and V is TRBV2; TRBD1 is a possible D gene (6 bases). The germline V gene has CDR1 SNHLY and CDR2 FYNNEI. V was trimmed by 6 bases and J by 6 bases, leaving 21 bases between them. The CDR3 length is 16 residues.

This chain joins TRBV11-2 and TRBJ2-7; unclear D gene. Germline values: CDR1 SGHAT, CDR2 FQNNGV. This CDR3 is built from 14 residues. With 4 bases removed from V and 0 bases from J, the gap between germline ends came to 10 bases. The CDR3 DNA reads TGTGCCAGCAGCTCTACTACGGTCTCCTACGAGCAGTACGTC. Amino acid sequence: CASSSTTVSYEQYV.

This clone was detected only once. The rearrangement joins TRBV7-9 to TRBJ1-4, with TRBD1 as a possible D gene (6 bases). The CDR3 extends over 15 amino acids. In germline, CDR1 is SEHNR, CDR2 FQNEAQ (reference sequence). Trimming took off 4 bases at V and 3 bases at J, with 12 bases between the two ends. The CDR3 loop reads CASSWTESANEKLFF. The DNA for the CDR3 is TGTGCCAGCAGCTGGACAGAATCTGCTAATGAAAAACTGTTTTTT.

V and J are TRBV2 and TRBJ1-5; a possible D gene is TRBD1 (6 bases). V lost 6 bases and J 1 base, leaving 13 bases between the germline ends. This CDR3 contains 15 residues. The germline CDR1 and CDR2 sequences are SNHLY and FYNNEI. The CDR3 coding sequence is TGTGCCAGCAGGAGGGACATGATGAGCAATCAGCCCCAGCATTTT. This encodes CASRRDMMSNQPQHF.

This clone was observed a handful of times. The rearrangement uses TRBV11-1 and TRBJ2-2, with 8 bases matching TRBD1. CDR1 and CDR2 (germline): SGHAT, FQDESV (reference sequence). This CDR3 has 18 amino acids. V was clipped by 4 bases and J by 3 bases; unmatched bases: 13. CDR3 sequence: CASSSLGFDRGDTGELFF. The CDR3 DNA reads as TGTGCCAGCAGCTCATTGGGTTTCGACAGGGGAGACACCGGGGAGCTGTTTTTT.

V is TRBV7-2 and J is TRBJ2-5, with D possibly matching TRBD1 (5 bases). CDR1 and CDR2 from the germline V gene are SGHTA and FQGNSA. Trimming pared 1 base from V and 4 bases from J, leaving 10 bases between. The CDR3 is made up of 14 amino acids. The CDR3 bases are TGTGCCAGCAGCTTAGACAGGCCCCGAGAGACCCAGTACTTC. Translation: CASSLDRPRETQYF.

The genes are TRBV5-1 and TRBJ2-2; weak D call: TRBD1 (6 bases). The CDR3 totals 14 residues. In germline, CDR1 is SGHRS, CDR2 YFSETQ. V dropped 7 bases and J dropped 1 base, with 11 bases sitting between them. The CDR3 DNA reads TGCGCCAGCGTAGGACAGCAGAACACCGGGGAGCTGTTTTTT. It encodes CASVGQQNTGELFF.

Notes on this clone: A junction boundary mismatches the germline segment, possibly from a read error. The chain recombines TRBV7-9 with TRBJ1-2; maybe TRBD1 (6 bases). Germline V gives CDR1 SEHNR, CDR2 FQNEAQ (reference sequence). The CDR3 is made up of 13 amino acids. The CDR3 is CSSSLGGGSGYTF. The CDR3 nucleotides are TGTTCCAGCAGCTTAGGGGGGGGGTCCGGCTACACCTTC.

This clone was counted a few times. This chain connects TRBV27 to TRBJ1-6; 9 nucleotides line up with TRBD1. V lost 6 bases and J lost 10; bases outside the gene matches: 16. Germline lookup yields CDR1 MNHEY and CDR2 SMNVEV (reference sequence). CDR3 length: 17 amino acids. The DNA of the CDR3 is TGTGCCAGCAGCCTGCGTGAGGGTTGGGACAGGGACTCACCCCTCCACTTT. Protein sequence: CASSLREGWDRDSPLHF.

The CDR3 nucleotides are TGTGCCAGTAGTATGACACCCTTCAGTTCGACTAATGAAAAACTGTTTTTT. Translation gives CASSMTPFSSTNEKLFF. The chain has TRBV19 and TRBJ1-4; D gene uncertain. V gave up 3 bases and J gave up 2 bases, with 16 bases separating them. The CDR3 length is 17 residues. From germline, CDR1 is LNHDA and CDR2 SQIVND (reference sequence).

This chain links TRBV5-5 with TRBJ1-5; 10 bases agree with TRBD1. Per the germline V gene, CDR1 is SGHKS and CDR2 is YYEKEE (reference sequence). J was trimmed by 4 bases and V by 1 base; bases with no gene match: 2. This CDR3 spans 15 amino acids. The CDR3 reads CASSLWGQGNQPQHF. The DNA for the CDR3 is TGTGCCAGCAGCTTGTGGGGACAGGGGAATCAGCCCCAGCATTTT.

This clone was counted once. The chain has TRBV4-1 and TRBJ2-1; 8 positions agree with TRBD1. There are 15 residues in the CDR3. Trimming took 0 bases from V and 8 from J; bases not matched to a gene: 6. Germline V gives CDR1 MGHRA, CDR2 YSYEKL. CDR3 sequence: CASSQDHRGRHEQFF. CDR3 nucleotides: TGCGCCAGCAGCCAAGATCACAGGGGGAGGCATGAGCAGTTCTTC.

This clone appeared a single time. The CDR3 coding sequence is TGTGCCAGTAGTAGGCTCCCTGGTAACAAAAACACTGAAGCTTTCTTT. Residues: CASSRLPGNKNTEAFF. The chain combines TRBV19 with TRBJ1-1; no clear D. Trimming stripped 4 bases from V and 2 bases from J, with 17 bases between. Germline CDR1 and CDR2: LNHDA and SQIVND (reference sequence). This CDR3 region has 16 residues.

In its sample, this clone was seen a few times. For the CDR3, the DNA is TGTGCCAGCAGCCAAGACTACCTAGCGGGTACGCAGTATTTT. Protein sequence: CASSQDYLAGTQYF. The chain has TRBV4-2 and TRBJ2-3, with 8 nucleotides matching TRBD2. The CDR3 covers 14 residues. Germline values: CDR1 LGHNA, CDR2 YNFKEQ. Trimming at V came to 0 bases and at J to 8 bases, leaving 4 bases not matched to a gene.

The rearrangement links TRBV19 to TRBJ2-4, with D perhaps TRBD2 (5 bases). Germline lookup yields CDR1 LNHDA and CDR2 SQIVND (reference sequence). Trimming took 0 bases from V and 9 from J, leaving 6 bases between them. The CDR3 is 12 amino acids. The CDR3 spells CASSIEGGIQYF. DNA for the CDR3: TGTGCCAGTAGTATAGAAGGAGGCATTCAGTACTTC.

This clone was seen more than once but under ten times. CDR3 sequence: CASRDRDNQPQHF. In DNA, the CDR3 is TGTGCCAGCAGGGACAGAGACAATCAGCCCCAGCATTTT. V usage is TRBV6-1 and J usage is TRBJ1-5; D may be TRBD1 (6 bases). Trimming took 6 bases from V and 3 from J, leaving 9 bases between them. Germline CDR1 MNHNS, CDR2 SASEGT. The CDR3 is 13 amino acids.

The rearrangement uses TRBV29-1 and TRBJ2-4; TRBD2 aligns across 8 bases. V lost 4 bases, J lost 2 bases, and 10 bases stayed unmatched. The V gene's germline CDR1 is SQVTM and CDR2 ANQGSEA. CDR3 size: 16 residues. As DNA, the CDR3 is TGCAGCGTTGGAACTCGCTTAGCGGGGACCAAAAACATTCAGTACTTC. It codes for CSVGTRLAGTKNIQYF.